This TCR beta chain was documented in a study of CD8 T cells in ankylosing spondylitis. General study findings and limits: There was a TCR beta motif, made of eight highly homologous variants, that appeared characteristic of ankylosing spondylitis blood. Disease-associated clones were CD8+ and fairly uncommon in peripheral blood. There were earlier reports of some motif variants in reactive arthritis synovial fluid and blood.

TCRdb reprocessed the 5' RACE reads via MiXCR and lists one record per CDR3 protein. The sample lists about 460,000 distinct CDR3 sequences, about 5.7% occurring once. The CDR3 covers 13 residues. CDR1 and CDR2 (germline): SGHRS, YFSETQ. Trimming took off 3 bases at V and 6 bases at J, with 13 bases between the two ends. This clonotype occurred many times. The antigen remains undetermined. This receptor was taken from a male donor with ankylosing spondylitis. The chain has TRBV5-1 and TRBJ2-7, with a weak D call TRBD2 (6 bases). Input material: blood, either unsorted or a sorted T cell fraction (not recorded which). For the CDR3, the DNA is TGCGCCAGCAGCTCGTCGGGGGACGCCGAGCAGTACTTC. Its translation is CASSSSGDAEQYF. Full variable domain (missing parts from reference TRBV5-1 and TRBJ2-7): KAGVTQTPRYLIKTRGQQVTLSCSPISGHRSVSWYQQTPGQGLQFLFEYFSETQRNKGNFPGRFSGRQFSNSRSEMNVSTLELGDSALYLCASSSSGDAEQYFGPGTRLTVT.